This TCR beta chain was sequenced for a study of blood T cells in healthy people across ages. General study results and limits: When set beside aged donors, long-lived donors presented more naive CD4+ cells and higher diversity.

Comments on this clonotype: Its antigen is undetermined.

The J segment lost 1 base and the V segment lost 8 bases, leaving 6 bases of the junction unmatched. The CDR3 consists of 15 residues. Germline V gene sequence: CDR1 LGHDT, CDR2 YNNKEL (reference sequence). The use of a sample-barcoded 5' primer and a J-beta primer mix characterized a second PCR of roughly 6 to 11 cycles. One entry per CDR3 protein results from TCRdb running MiXCR on the 5' RACE reads. This table holds about 1.5 million distinct CDR3 sequences, approximately 39% found once. The sequence came from a young woman in good health. The specimen sequenced was blood. J is TRBJ2-1 and V is TRBV3-1, with 9 positions matching TRBD1. The CDR3 loop reads CASDKDRGSYNEQFF. In nucleotides, the CDR3 is TGTGCCAGCGACAAGGACAGGGGATCCTACAATGAGCAGTTCTTC.